The T cell receptor (beta chain) described here comes from a study of human T cells and chemical hapten exposure. Overall study context: The study sensitized with 2% DPC on an approximately 2 cm by approximately 2 cm patch of upper inner arm skin. Patch tests containing 0.01% DPC, applied to the upper back, were read at 6 days. Study-level results: TCRs above 1 in 1000 frequency stayed constant with DPC sensitization.

As to time point: patch test 3, about 24 weeks after DPC sensitization. The sample's treatment: therapeutic diphenylcyclopropenone sensitization with weekly scalp DPC. Patches went on only after blood had been drawn each time. Germline V gives CDR1 SGHTA, CDR2 FQGNSA. Trimming stripped 2 bases from V and 0 bases from J, with 6 bases between. The CDR3 length is 14 residues. Each CDR3 protein gets one entry after TCRdb re-called the RACE reads with MiXCR. This sample has about 160,000 distinct CDR3 sequences, with 28% found just once. This clonotype was found many times. The antigen is not known. This specimen was whole blood, taken in connection with sensitization to the hapten diphenylcyclopropenone (DPC). This receptor was taken from a woman aged 18 to 35 with alopecia areata. Some clones in this sample may be carry-over from other donors' samples. This chain joins TRBV7-2 and TRBJ2-3; D remains unclear. The CDR3 region is CASSLLSSTDTQYF. In DNA form, the CDR3 reads TGTGCCAGCAGCTTACTAAGTAGCACAGATACGCAGTATTTT.